This TCR beta chain was sequenced during a study of blood T cells in healthy people across ages (dated by TCRdb to the mid-2010s). Looking at the study overall: In model experiments, roughly one uniquely barcoded TCR beta cDNA molecule per two T cells was captured by template switching. Age-related changes in TCR beta repertoire diversity were measured in the study by deep sequencing normalized with unique cDNA molecular identifiers. Using the same blood draw, the study looked at two additional independent replicas of 1 million unique cDNA reads for two donors, one aged 18 to 30 and the other aged 80 or older. To avoid experimental bias, donors of different ages were spread randomly across the sequencing lanes. Four age groups were formed from the donors: young (average approximately 15 years), middle-aged (approximately 40), aged (62) and long-lived (less than 85). Overall study results and their limits: The CMV infection status of donors was not known, potentially confounding age-related changes in expanded clonotypes. Estimates of total diversity based on one million sequenced T cells were considered lower bounds and underestimates. There was a strong correlation between observed TCR beta diversity and the percentage of naive T cells measured by flow cytometry. Compared with the aged group, more naive CD4+ T cells, fewer expanded clones and increased TCR diversity were shown by the long-lived group, suggesting age selection. Conclusive comparison of naive and antigen-experienced compartments was prevented by the profiling of bulk unsorted PBMCs. As age increased, observed TCR beta diversity per million T cells dropped in a roughly linear way, and a significant reduction was already evident by age around 41.

The donors were roughly 40 Caucasian individuals from Russia, aged roughly 6 to 100 years, who were systemically healthy. Around 10 milliliters of peripheral blood were drawn from each donor into EDTA-treated Vacutainer tubes. PBMCs were isolated by Ficoll-Paque density-gradient centrifugation, with at least 7 million obtained per sample. Trizol reagent was used to extract total RNA from PBMCs, with at least 5 micrograms per sample. For every donor, an aliquot of PBMCs went through flow cytometry to measure the percentages of naive CD45RAhigh/CD27high T cells. CDR1 SGHRS and CDR2 YFSETQ are derived from the germline V gene. Germline trimming amounts to 0 bases on V and 9 bases on J, with 2 as the count of junction bases outside the gene matches. The CDR3 goes from the cysteine to the phenylalanine over 13 residues. Only the CDR3 region is kept as DNA, spanning 39 bases read in frame from base 1. For this clonotype: The specificity of this receptor is unknown. Per-base qualities were not stored, and no clone one base away is much larger.

Library construction relied on 5' RACE. Instrument used: Illumina HiSeq 2500. The second PCR ran for about 7 to 11 cycles and used a J-beta primer mix along with a sample-barcoded 5' primer. Each TCR beta cDNA molecule received a unique molecular identifier from a template-switch 5' adaptor carrying 12 random nucleotides. Each sample yielded at least 2.5 million CDR3-containing paired-end reads. First-strand cDNA synthesis was performed from all RNA using the Mint cDNA synthesis kit, with priming by a TRBC-specific oligonucleotide. Following uracil-DNA glycosylase treatment, all cDNA underwent a first 18-cycle PCR with the universal primers M1SS and BC2_uni_R. Regarding the original processing steps: For normalization, 1 million high-quality reads, each with a distinct molecular identifier, were randomly selected from each sample. Instead of being binned into consensus sequences, reads that shared molecular identifiers were thrown out. MiTCR, with a Q25 quality threshold and the strictest error-elimination algorithm, was used for CDR3 identification, clonotype clustering and error correction. A nonparametric unseen species model with Euler transformation was used to estimate a lower bound on total TCR beta diversity. The public reads were reanalyzed by TCRdb: fastp trimming at Q25, MiXCR alignment, in-frame beta chains only. Rows are combined by CDR3 protein, so each entry shows the most common genes and DNA. The V and J calls here are based on TCRdb, not the publication. This sample comprises 1,300,000 or so distinct CDR3 sequences, 45% to 70% of them detected only once. Clones ranked in the top ten supply 6.5% to 8.5% of the sample.

The TCR sequence derives from a man aged 18 to 30 in good health. The specimen sequenced was blood. The chain is made from TRBV5-1 and TRBJ2-1; 8 central bases correspond to TRBD1. CDR3 region: CASSLGQGSEQFF. The DNA sequence follows: TGCGCCAGCAGCTTGGGACAGGGGTCTGAGCAGTTCTTC.